The clone carrying this T cell receptor beta chain was picked up a small number of times. The source of the sample is a study of blood T cell repertoires in COVID-19. V lost 2 bases, J lost 4 bases, and 18 bases lay in between. The CDR3 spans 17 residues. The germline V gene has CDR1 MNHEY and CDR2 SVGEGT. Data came from immunoSEQ multiplex PCR; TCRdb stores just in-frame clones and leaves some out. Of 250,000 or so clones listed, around 87% are singletons. Specimen: peripheral blood. This TCR was sampled from a woman aged 40 to 50 who had recovered from COVID-19. V and J are TRBV6-2 or TRBV6-3 and TRBJ2-1; D is undetermined. The CDR3 is CASSYPPAATPYNEQFF. CDR3 in DNA: TGTGCCAGCAGTTACCCTCCCGCAGCGACCCCATACAATGAGCAGTTCTTC.